The entry below gives a single TCR beta chain sequence along with its context. A few counts support this clone. It has no known antigen specificity. No base-level quality is on record; no much larger clone is a single base apart. Sequences SGHTS (CDR1) and YDEGEE (CDR2) are obtained from the germline V gene. Spanning cysteine to phenylalanine, the CDR3 consists of 19 amino acids. Solely the CDR3 DNA is kept, with 57 bases framed from the first base. V is pruned by 0 bases and J by 0 bases, leaving 6 bases of the junction without a gene match. These data originate in a study of cytomegalovirus exposure and HLA in healthy donors (dated by TCRdb to about 2017). Context from the whole study: According to an earlier analysis of 550 to 700 of the donors, some 170 million T cells yielded roughly 100 million unique TCR beta sequences and about 300 Gb of sequence data. An early release that covered about 600 HLA-typed donors contained approximately 300 gigabases of sequencing data and 65 million to 100 million unique TCR sequences. Among the roughly 410 genotyped donors, roughly 80% belonged to the genetic ancestry cluster associated with self-reported Caucasian donors. The study aimed to test whether signatures of past pathogen exposure could be identified by cataloging public T cell receptors. Using immunosequencing, the study profiled T cell repertoires from 666 subjects and related those repertoires to cytomegalovirus serostatus. In addition to the first cohort of 666 subjects, a separate validation cohort of 100 to 150 different subjects was used. To predict cytomegalovirus infection status, the study combined high-throughput TCR immunosequencing, statistical association of individual TCRs with disease status, and machine learning. In a later analysis, previously published TCR beta repertoires from more than 500 donors were re-analyzed and high-resolution HLA genotyping was added so that TCR occurrence patterns could be studied. Rather than using new phenotypic data, the later analysis identified candidate immune exposures from TCR beta sequences and from how often those sequences occurred across donors. An earlier analysis of 587 of the donors used high-throughput TCR beta sequencing to judge whether each TCR beta V gene segment behaved as functional or pseudogenic. Alongside the repertoire data, information on donor age, sex, ethnicity and CMV serostatus was compiled. Genome-wide SNP genotypes for about 65% of the roughly 670 donors were used in a later genetic analysis, which treated that subset as a discovery cohort. Every repertoire in the discovery cohort had been generated on one and the same sequencing platform. Both class I and class II loci were covered by HLA typing, at four-digit resolution. The number of donors typed differed by locus, with roughly 620-630 for A, B, C, DRB1 and DQB1, 522 for DQA1, 600 to 610 for DPA1, and approximately 470 for DPB1. Because of strong linkage in the cohort, roughly five DR-DQ haplotypes were treated as single units for association and clustering. Among 398 genotyped donors of the cohort, an average of approximately 200,000 unique TCR beta nucleotide sequences was sequenced per donor, of which about 20% were non-productive. On the study overall, not on this receptor specifically: In this cohort, only TCR beta chains were sequenced, and detectable features were limited by the absence of alpha or paired-chain data. Three of the identified cytomegalovirus-associated TCR beta chains were confirmed in vitro to be specific for cytomegalovirus antigens. About 17 rarely observed V segments, including chromosome 9 orphons, were excluded from the earlier analysis of some 590 of the donors because counts were too low. When HLA alleles, especially DR and DQ, strongly co-occurred, TCR associations were difficult to assign to individual alleles. In a later analysis, HLA-associated TCR beta chains showed more clonal expansion and lower generation probabilities than non-associated chains that were equally common. A later analysis reported that several top co-occurrence clusters appeared linked to parvovirus B19, influenza, CMV and Epstein-Barr virus. In the study, 150 to 200 TCR beta chains were listed as associated with cytomegalovirus. Correlated functional status among segregating V segments might be attributable to linkage disequilibrium, but an unknown experimental factor could not be ruled out. According to a later genetic analysis, donors in an Asian-associated ancestry cluster had fewer N-insertions in productive TCRs than the approximately 700-donor mean. Because the 87-base-pair reads could not distinguish some IMGT-functional V segments, including TRBV6-2 and TRBV6-3, those segments were excluded. While some public TCRs were present in many individuals, most TCR sequences turned up only very rarely across donors. It was suggested by the authors that the approach could potentially be generalized to other disease states and immunological phenotypes. HLA typing was unavailable for some donors at each locus, so association tests used only the typed subset. A later genetic analysis associated a missense DCLRE1C variant with V-gene and J-gene trimming of TCR beta chains, and an independent cohort replicated the association. At a false discovery rate of 0.05, a later analysis linked some 18,000 TCR beta sequences to specific HLA alleles. A later analysis found that most CMV-associated TCR beta chains appeared HLA-restricted, with HLA associations seemingly driven largely by CMV exposure. A further reported finding was that TCR beta sequences accurately predicted the HLA-A and HLA-B alleles for most subjects in the first cohort. A cluster of highly shared sequence variants was judged likely to be a technical artifact of the sequencing pipeline. Broadly in line with IMGT annotations, most TCR beta V segments showed up in productive rearrangements about 90% or about 30% of the time in an earlier analysis of a few hundred of the donors. Sequencing depth was assumed to be roughly uniform across donors in the presence/absence analyses, though that assumption may not hold. The classifier was reported to diagnose cytomegalovirus status with high specificity and sensitivity in both the original cohort and the validation cohort. A later analysis found that TCR association rates varied across HLA loci, with DRB1 alleles showing the most associated TCRs and HLA-C alleles the fewest. For the cohort, immune exposure information was limited to CMV serostatus.

The cohort was made up of 666 healthy bone marrow donors. At the time of sampling, all cohort members were nominally healthy, though unrecorded immune exposures were likely present. CMV serostatus was positive for 289 and negative for about half of the 666 cohort members, and was not recorded for this donor. Every donor gave a peripheral blood sample, and the peripheral blood mononuclear cells from that sample were used for TCR beta sequencing. Genomic DNA was extracted from the blood cell samples with the Qiagen DNeasy Blood Extraction Kit. Library prep was done by the immunoSEQ multiplex PCR assay. The multiplex PCR relied on a mix of 60 forward primers for TCR Vbeta segments and 13 reverse primers for TCR Jbeta segments. A multiplex PCR assay on genomic DNA amplified the CDR3 region of rearranged TCR beta genes. Amplified TCR beta libraries were sequenced as 87-base-pair reads on the Illumina HiSeq System. The published analysis was carried out like this. A later analysis counted tens of millions of unique TCR beta chains across the 500 to 850 repertoires, and around 9.9 million of these chains were shared by at least two donors. To remove PCR and sequencing errors, raw reads were error-corrected and collapsed into unique sequences using a nearest-neighbor algorithm that merged closely related sequences. CDR3 sequences were aligned to IMGT reference sequences to assign V, D and J gene segments. For a sequence to be retained, a match of at least six nucleotides was required to both a V gene segment and a J gene segment. A rearrangement was called productive if the CDR3 had no stop codons and remained in frame with V and J, and every other rearrangement was called non-productive. CDR3 was defined by IMGT convention, running from the second conserved V-encoded cysteine to the conserved J-encoded phenylalanine. In an earlier analysis of more than 550 of the donors, sequences lacking an unambiguous match to a single V gene segment were excluded. In an earlier analysis of about 590 of the donors, a V segment was called functional when productive rearrangements were above 56.7%, and segregating when the standard deviation between donors exceeded 5%. A statistical classification framework was built for diagnosing cytomegalovirus status from the catalog of TCR beta chain sequences. V and J gene assignment, in a later analysis, came from comparing TCR nucleotide sequences with IMGT/GENE-DB human TR gene sequences. In a later analysis, CDR3 sequences and most-parsimonious VDJ recombination scenarios were assigned using the TCRdist pipeline. In a later analysis, each TCR beta chain was defined by its CDR3 amino acid sequence together with its V-gene family, and reads lacking a unique V-gene family were excluded. To address suspected cross-contamination and a sequencing artifact, a later analysis removed approximately 600 highly shared, low-generation-probability nucleotide sequences. In a later analysis, a clonal expansion index for each public chain was calculated from normalized within-repertoire ranks of inferred template counts. In a later analysis, generation probabilities were computed using a VDJ recombination model fitted to out-of-frame rearrangements, and the results were checked against IGoR. In a later analysis, TCR-TCR, TCR-HLA and TCR-CMV co-occurrence was scored with hypergeometric tests, and a repertoire-size bias correction was applied to TCR pairs. To estimate false discovery rates, a later analysis permuted the HLA or CMV assignments 20 times. In a later analysis, co-occurring TCRs were grouped with DBSCAN, and TCRdist sequence similarity was added when clustering was performed within HLA-allele-positive subsets. Repertoires with fewer than 30,000 or more than 120,000 public chains, plus five repertoires with anomalous nucleotide sharing, were excluded from co-occurrence clustering. Here the immuneACCESS table is served through TCRdb, limited to in-frame sequences with V and J called. Missing clones are a known gap in these copies; in checked studies unresolved V genes cover under half, and the rest lacks a known reason. V, J and clone size are those of that table, while D and trimming were read from the DNA. For this sample the table gives about 98,000 clones, of which 63% were detected only once. The ten largest clones add up to under 5.5% of the sample.

The sequence joins TRBV5-8 to TRBJ2-1; 13 bases in between match TRBD2. This receptor was identified in a human donor in good health. Sequenced sample: PBMCs. The CDR3 corresponds to CASSLEGLAGRSSYNEQFF. In nucleotide form, the sequence is TGTGCCAGCAGCTTGGAGGGACTAGCGGGACGGAGCTCCTACAATGAGCAGTTCTTC. Extended through the reference TRBV5-8 and TRBJ2-1 proteins, this CDR3 yields the full variable domain: EAGVTQSPTHLIKTRGQQATLRCSPISGHTSVYWYQQALGLGLQFLLWYDEGEERNRGNFPPRFSGRQFPNYSSELNVNALELEDSALYLCASSLEGLAGRSSYNEQFFGPGTRLTVL.